The rows below give T cell receptor beta chains drawn from one sample of a study of blood T cell repertoires in COVID-19. TCRdb keeps only in-frame clones here, not all; method: immunoSEQ multiplex PCR. The top ten clones hold 2.1% of a sample with 100,000 or so clones, 85% of them seen once. Input material: peripheral blood. The receptors shown here come from a human donor in a cohort sampled during active COVID-19. Each CDR3 is given with its conserved first and last residue. A D gene is named only where the DNA matches it firmly. Size values are once, few and many counts, or a class for expanded clones, and some rows have none.

TRBJ2-4 | TRBD1 | TRBV7-8 | 17 | NA | TGTGCCAGCAGCTTTGGGACAGTCCTATCAGCCAAAAACATTCAGTACTTC | CASSFGTVLSAKNIQYF
TRBJ2-5 | NA | TRBV4-2 | 14 | few | TGTGCCAGCAGCCAAGAACTGGTCCAAGAGACCCAGTACTTC | CASSQELVQETQYF
TRBJ1-1 | NA | TRBV7-9 | 13 | NA | TGTGCCAGCAGCTTAGAAGGGGGGGCTAGGGCTTTCTTT | CASSLEGGARAFF
TRBJ2-7 | NA | TRBV24-1 | 10 | once | TGTGCCACCACAAGGGGCGAGCAGTACTTC | CATTRGEQYF
TRBJ2-2 | NA | TRBV5-1 | 14 | NA | TGCGCCAGCAGCCGCAGCGCATACACCGGGGAGCTGTTTTTT | CASSRSAYTGELFF
TRBJ1-2 | TRBD1 | TRBV20-1 | 15 | NA | TGCAGTGCTAGTGGTGGAGGACAGGGGGCAAATGGCTACACCTTC | CSASGGGQGANGYTF
TRBJ2-1 | NA | TRBV5-1 | 14 | NA | TGCGCCAGCACACCTAGCTCCCCCTACAATGAGCAGTTCTTC | CASTPSSPYNEQFF
TRBJ2-2 | NA | TRBV5-1 | 12 | NA | TGCGCCAGCAACGACGTATGGAGCGAGCTGTTTTTT | CASNDVWSELFF
TRBJ2-7 | NA | TRBV3-1/TRBV3-2 | 14 | NA | TGTGCCAGCAGCCAAGATAGTCGCCGGGAGGAGCAGTACTTC | CASSQDSRREEQYF
TRBJ1-1 | TRBD1 | TRBV30 | 13 | NA | TGTGCCTGGAGCGACAGGGGGTGGACTGAAGCTTTCTTT | CAWSDRGWTEAFF
TRBJ2-2 | NA | TRBV19 | 15 | NA | TGTGCCAGTAGTACTGGCAGGGGCTCGACCGGGGAGCTGTTTTTT | CASSTGRGSTGELFF
TRBJ2-2 | NA | TRBV9 | 16 | NA | TGTGCCAGCAGCGTAGTGGTCGGGGGAAACACCGGGGAGCTGTTTTTT | CASSVVVGGNTGELFF
TRBJ2-7 | NA | TRBV7-6 | 14 | NA | TGTGCCAGCAGCTTAATGGGGCTTTCCTACGAGCAGTACTTC | CASSLMGLSYEQYF
TRBJ2-2 | TRBD2 | TRBV7-2 | 16 | NA | TGTGCCAGCAGCTTAGCGGGGGGGACGAACACCGGGGAGCTGTTTTTT | CASSLAGGTNTGELFF
TRBJ1-2 | NA | TRBV6-5 | 14 | NA | TGTGCCAGCAGTTATCGCCCGGCGGGAGATGACTACACCTTC | CASSYRPAGDDYTF
TRBJ2-1 | TRBD2 | TRBV24-1 | 14 | NA | TGTGCCACCAGTGACAGCGGGAGGTACGATGAGCAGTTCTTC | CATSDSGRYDEQFF
TRBJ1-4 | TRBD1 | TRBV6-5 | 14 | NA | TGTGCCAGCAGATCTGGACAGGTTGATGAAAAACTGTTTTTT | CASRSGQVDEKLFF
TRBJ2-4 | TRBD2 | TRBV28 | 13 | NA | TGTGCCAGCGGGACTAGCGGGTTGGACATTCAGTACTTC | CASGTSGLDIQYF
TRBJ2-1 | NA | TRBV5-6 | 16 | NA | TGTGCCAGCAGCTTCGGAACAGGGACAAACTACAATGAGCAGTTCTTC | CASSFGTGTNYNEQFF
TRBJ2-1 | NA | TRBV7-2 | 14 | NA | TGTGCCAGCAGCCCTCGGGACTTCTCCAATGAGCAGTTCTTC | CASSPRDFSNEQFF
TRBJ2-5 | TRBD1 | TRBV6-5 | 14 | NA | TGTGCCAGCAGTTACTCTAGGGGACAGCTGACCCAGTACTTC | CASSYSRGQLTQYF
TRBJ1-5 | NA | TRBV5-6 | 15 | few | TGTGCCAGCAGCTTGGGGGCAGGGTTTTCTCAGCCCCAGCATTTT | CASSLGAGFSQPQHF
TRBJ1-1 | NA | TRBV3-1/TRBV3-2 | 14 | NA | TGTGCCAGCAGCCAAGACGGGGGGAACACTGAAGCTTTCTTT | CASSQDGGNTEAFF
TRBJ1-6 | NA | TRBV28 | 15 | NA | TGTGCCAGCAGTCCAGGGGATCCATATAATTCACCCCTCCACTTT | CASSPGDPYNSPLHF
TRBJ2-1 | TRBD2 | TRBV9 | 15 | NA | TGTGCCAGCAGCGTACTAGCGGGGGCCGACAATGAGCAGTTCTTC | CASSVLAGADNEQFF
TRBJ2-3 | TRBD2 | TRBV5-1 | 16 | NA | TGCGCCAGCAGCTTGAGGGAGGGTACCGGCACAGATACGCAGTATTTT | CASSLREGTGTDTQYF
TRBJ2-5 | TRBD1 | TRBV11-2 | 18 | NA | TGTGCCAGCAGCTACAACAGACTTAGACAGGGGCGGCAAGAGACCCAGTACTTC | CASSYNRLRQGRQETQYF
TRBJ2-7 | NA | TRBV5-5 | 19 | NA | TGTGCCAGCAGCACCGGTGGTTTTAGGTGGGAGGAACAACTACGAGGGCAGTACTTC | CASSTGGFRWEEQLRGQYF
TRBJ2-1 | TRBD2 | TRBV15 | 15 | NA | TGTGCCACCAGCCCGAAGCGGGGCTCCTACAATGAGCAGTTCTTC | CATSPKRGSYNEQFF
TRBJ1-3 | NA | TRBV6-5 | 13 | NA | TGTGCCAGCAGTTTACGCGCTGGAAACACCATATATTTT | CASSLRAGNTIYF
TRBJ2-7 | NA | TRBV7-8 | 17 | NA | TGTGCCAGCAGCTTTCCCCGGAGGGAGTCCGGCTCCTACGAGCAGTACTTC | CASSFPRRESGSYEQYF
TRBJ2-6 | NA | TRBV9 | 16 | NA | TGTGCCAGCAGCCCCCACAGCGGCTCTGGGGCCAACGTCCTGACTTTC | CASSPHSGSGANVLTF
TRBJ2-5 | NA | TRBV11-2 | 14 | NA | TGTGCCAGCAGCCTGAACCGGCAGGGTCAGACCCAGTACTTC | CASSLNRQGQTQYF